This T cell receptor (beta chain) stems from a study of cytomegalovirus exposure and HLA in healthy donors. General study results and limits: Productive rates of about 90% or about 30% were seen for most TCR beta V segments in an earlier analysis. Through in vitro validation, a few CMV-associated chains were shown to be specific for CMV antigens. Immune exposure data for these donors was limited to CMV serostatus.

The PCR was carried out with 60 Vbeta primers and 13 Jbeta primers. The assay was immunoSEQ multiplex PCR, and TCRdb's table has in-frame clones only and misses some. This repertoire shows roughly 150,000 clones, roughly 82% found once; its top ten account for about 5.6%. Points on this clone: Its antigen is not known.

The sequence came from a man aged 25 to 40 in good health and CMV-seropositive. The source material was PBMCs.

The CDR3, as DNA: TGTGCCTGGGGTGACACAACAAATCAGCCCCAGCATTTT. Translation gives CAWGDTTNQPQHF. J is TRBJ1-5 and V is TRBV30; D gene uncertain. Deletions cut 5 bases from V and 4 bases from J, with 12 bases between. The CDR3 spans 13 residues. The V gene's germline CDR1 is GTSNPN and CDR2 SVGIG (reference sequence).